Below are 18 T cell receptor beta chains sequenced from a single sample in a study of blood T cell repertoires in COVID-19. Some clones are missing from TCRdb's copy, which holds only in-frame ones; the method was immunoSEQ multiplex PCR. The table shows some 70,000 clones, with approximately 77% occurring only once. The source material was peripheral blood. The source of these receptors is a woman in her seventies with acute or convalescent COVID-19.

The chain has TRBV11-1 and TRBJ2-2, with D possibly matching TRBD2 (6 bases). Trimming shortened V by 7 bases and J by 6 bases, and 12 bases separated the two germline ends. The V gene's germline CDR1 is SGHAT and CDR2 FQDESV (reference sequence). This CDR3 has 13 residues. The chain's CDR3 is CASTRREAGELFF. The CDR3 nucleotides read TGTGCCAGCACCCGGAGGGAGGCCGGGGAGCTGTTTTTT. Filled out from reference TRBV11-1 and TRBJ2-2, the complete variable domain reads EAEVAQSPRYKITEKSQAVAFWCDPISGHATLYWYRQILGQGPELLVQFQDESVVDDSQLPKDRFSAERLKGVDSTLKIQPAELGDSAMYLCASTRREAGELFFGEGSRLTVL.

CDR3 amino acids: CASSSSGGSSYEQYF. Here the CDR3 DNA reads TGTGCCAGCAGCTCTAGCGGAGGAAGCTCCTACGAGCAGTACTTC. The V and J genes are TRBV6-6 and TRBJ2-7; TRBD2 matches at 7 bases. Germline values: CDR1 MNHNY, CDR2 SVGAGI (reference sequence). V was pared by 6 bases and J by 0 bases, with 8 bases of the junction left unmatched. CDR3 length: 15 amino acids.

The chain couples TRBV7-3 to TRBJ2-6; 7 positions agree with TRBD1. The germline CDR1 and CDR2 sequences are SGHTA and FQGTGA. CDR3 length equals 17 residues. V lost 5 bases to trimming and J lost 0 bases; unmatched junction nucleotides: 7. The CDR3 here is CASSPSRDSSGANVLTF. CDR3 bases: TGTGCCAGCAGCCCCTCGAGGGACAGCTCTGGGGCCAACGTCCTGACTTTC.

This rearrangement joins TRBV6-1 to TRBJ1-5; D perhaps matches TRBD1 (5 bases). V shed 3 bases and J shed 7 bases, with 10 bases lying between them. CDR1 and CDR2 (germline): MNHNS, SASEGT. The CDR3 is 13 residues long. The CDR3, as DNA: TGTGCCAGCAGTGAGGGGCTTAGGCAGCCCCAGCATTTT. Translated: CASSEGLRQPQHF.

This chain connects TRBV5-4 to TRBJ2-5, with D unresolved. Between the trimmed V and J ends, which lost 5 bases and 5 bases, there was a span of 10 bases. The length of the CDR3 is 12 residues. Germline V CDR1 and CDR2: SGHNT, YYREEE (reference sequence). CDR3 DNA: TGTGCCAGCAGTCTCCTCTCCGAGACCCAGTACTTC. This translates into CASSLLSETQYF.

This rearrangement joins TRBV5-4 to TRBJ1-1; 9 bases are shared with TRBD1. Germline CDR1 SGHNT, CDR2 YYREEE (reference sequence). V lost 5 bases, J lost 5 bases, and 4 bases stayed unmatched. The CDR3 is made up of 13 amino acids. The CDR3 DNA follows: TGTGCCAGCAGACAAGACAGGGGGACTGAAGCTTTCTTT. Translation gives CASRQDRGTEAFF.

This clone has at least ten counts. This chain connects TRBV27 to TRBJ2-2; 10 bases align to TRBD2. The length of the CDR3 is 15 residues. CDR1 and CDR2 from the germline V gene are MNHEY and SMNVEV (reference sequence). J gave up 3 bases and V 5 bases, and 3 bases lay outside the gene matches. The CDR3 DNA sequence: TGTGCCAGCAGTCGGACTAGCGGATACACCGGGGAGCTGTTTTTT. Its protein product is CASSRTSGYTGELFF.

V gene TRBV5-1 combines with J gene TRBJ2-1, with D possibly TRBD2 on 6 matching bases. CDR1 and CDR2 from the germline V gene are SGHRS and YFSETQ. V lost 0 bases, J lost 8 bases, and 15 bases lay in between. CDR3 size: 15 residues. The CDR3: CASSLAVRGGDEQFF. The CDR3, as DNA: TGCGCCAGCAGCTTGGCAGTAAGGGGAGGAGATGAGCAGTTCTTC.

V is TRBV19 and J is TRBJ2-1, with D possibly TRBD2 on 5 matching bases. The V end lost 2 bases, the J end lost 6 bases, and 14 bases lay between the germline ends. The germline V gene has CDR1 LNHDA and CDR2 SQIVND (reference sequence). CDR3 size: 15 residues. The CDR3 DNA reads as TGTGCCAGTAGTATACTGACCACACGGGGCAATGAGCAGTTCTTC. Translation: CASSILTTRGNEQFF.

The J gene is TRBJ1-3, the V gene TRBV7-3; D uncertain. Germline values: CDR1 SGHTA, CDR2 FQGTGA. Trimming removed 2 bases from V and 8 bases from J, with 19 bases in between. This CDR3 comprises 16 residues. CDR3 loop: CASSLGVRVPLHTIYF. CDR3 DNA sequence: TGTGCCAGCAGCTTAGGTGTCCGCGTTCCTCTTCACACCATATATTTT.

The V call is TRBV30, the J call TRBJ1-5; perhaps TRBD1 as D (6 bases). CDR3 length: 14 amino acids. Germline loops: CDR1 GTSNPN, CDR2 SVGIG (reference sequence). V gave up 0 bases and J gave up 9 bases, with 15 bases separating them. The CDR3 spells CAWSVPGDERPQHF. The CDR3 DNA reads TGTGCCTGGAGTGTACCAGGGGATGAGCGGCCCCAGCATTTT.

The V call is TRBV28, the J call TRBJ1-2; tentatively, D is TRBD1 (6 bases). V was pared by 5 bases and J by 2 bases, with 12 bases between. CDR1 and CDR2 (germline): MDHEN, SYDVKM. CDR3 length: 14 amino acids. The CDR3 DNA is TGTGCCAGCAGTAGACGGGGGGCGAACTATGGCTACACCTTC. The encoded protein is CASSRRGANYGYTF.

The chain employs TRBV30 and TRBJ1-4, with TRBD1 matching 8 bases. This CDR3 region has 12 residues. Germline V CDR1 and CDR2: GTSNPN, SVGIG (reference sequence). The CDR3 loop is CARQGQDEKLFF. CDR3 sequence (DNA): TGTGCGCGACAGGGGCAAGATGAAAAACTGTTTTTT. Looking up the rest from reference TRBV30 and TRBJ1-4 gives the full variable domain: SQTIHQWPATLVQPVGSPLSLECTVEGTSNPNLYWYRQAAGRGLQLLFYSVGIGQISSEVPQNLSASRPQDRQFILSSKKLLLSDSGFYLCARQGQDEKLFFGSGTQLSVL.

The chain is built from TRBV2 and TRBJ1-2; no reliable D call. CDR1 is SNHLY and CDR2 is FYNNEI in the germline V gene. The CDR3 is 14 amino acids. Trimming removed 5 bases from V and 1 base from J, with 11 bases in between. The CDR3 DNA sequence: TGTGCCAGCAGTCTGAGCCCTGGTAACTATGGCTACACCTTC. Protein: CASSLSPGNYGYTF. The variable domain in full, with the rest retrieved from reference TRBV2 and TRBJ1-2, is EPEVTQTPSHQVTQMGQEVILRCVPISNHLYFYWYRQILGQKVEFLVSFYNNEISEKSEIFDDQFSVERPDGSNFTLKIRSTKLEDSAMYFCASSLSPGNYGYTFGSGTRLTVV.

The chain is built from TRBV5-1 and TRBJ2-5; tentatively, D is TRBD1 (6 bases). Looked up from germline, CDR1 is SGHRS and CDR2 is YFSETQ. This CDR3 is 14 amino acids long. V shed 4 bases and J shed 1 base, with 11 bases lying between them. CDR3 protein: CASSIQGLQETQYF. CDR3 DNA: TGCGCCAGCAGCATACAGGGCCTCCAAGAGACCCAGTACTTC.

The chain joins TRBV6-5 to TRBJ2-5; 7 bases line up with TRBD2. This CDR3 has 15 amino acids. Germline V gene data show CDR1 as MNHEY and CDR2 as SVGAGI. The V segment lost 7 bases and the J segment 4 bases; nucleotides outside the gene matches: 12. The CDR3 nucleotides read TGTGCCAGCACCCGAGGGAGGGATTTATTAGAGACCCAGTACTTC. This gives the protein CASTRGRDLLETQYF.

The V and J genes are TRBV5-4 and TRBJ2-1; D gene unclear. The CDR3 is 15 amino acids. Trimming took 4 bases from V and 0 from J, leaving 11 bases between them. Germline assignment: CDR1 SGHNT and CDR2 YYREEE (reference sequence). The CDR3 loop reads CASSLETHSYNEQFF. The CDR3 nucleotides are TGTGCCAGCAGCCTAGAAACGCACTCCTACAATGAGCAGTTCTTC.

The V call is TRBV19, the J call TRBJ2-7; no reliable D call. The CDR3 extends over 13 amino acids. Trimming pared 0 bases from V and 0 bases from J, leaving 3 bases between. The germline gives CDR1 LNHDA, CDR2 SQIVND (reference sequence). The CDR3 DNA reads TGTGCCAGTAGTATAGACCGCTCCTACGAGCAGTACTTC. Translation: CASSIDRSYEQYF.